Below, 3 T cell receptor beta chains from the same sample are listed, as sequenced in a study of spatial heterogeneity in lung cancer. From the 5' RACE reads, TCRdb called clonotypes with MiXCR, one entry per CDR3 protein. The repertoire holds tens of thousands of distinct CDR3 sequences, with more than 15% as singletons. Time point: sample taken at primary tumor resection. Unsorted whole RNA samples from tumor, nontumor lung or frozen PBMC were sequenced. The sequences come from PBMCs, collected at surgery. These receptors came from a male donor with early-stage non-small cell lung cancer.

The chain is built from TRBV12-3 or TRBV12-4 and TRBJ2-1; D gene unclear. V was shortened by 6 bases and J by 6 bases, with 12 bases between the two germline ends. The CDR3 covers 13 residues. The CDR3 DNA is TGTGCCAGCAGCCGCGTCGGATTCAATGAGCAGTTCTTC. It codes for CASSRVGFNEQFF.

On this clonotype itself: A single base separates this from a much larger clone, so it may be a read error. V and J are TRBV6-5 and TRBJ1-1; 7 bases map to TRBD1. The CDR3 is made up of 14 amino acids. V was pared by 2 bases and J by 5 bases, with 5 bases of the junction left unmatched. In germline, CDR1 is MNHEY, CDR2 SVGAGI. The CDR3 loop is CASSYQGVLTEAFF. The CDR3, as DNA: TGTGCCAGCAGTTACCAGGGGGTATTAACTGAAGCTTTCTTT.

This clonotype has only a few counts. The rearrangement joins TRBV10-3 to TRBJ2-1; 8 nucleotides line up with TRBD1. The CDR3 covers 15 residues. In germline, CDR1 is ENHRY, CDR2 SYGVKD. V shed 2 bases and J 6 bases; nucleotides not matched to a gene: 6. CDR3 amino acids: CAISERRTGGNEQFF. The CDR3 DNA is TGTGCCATCAGTGAGCGGAGAACAGGGGGCAATGAGCAGTTCTTC.